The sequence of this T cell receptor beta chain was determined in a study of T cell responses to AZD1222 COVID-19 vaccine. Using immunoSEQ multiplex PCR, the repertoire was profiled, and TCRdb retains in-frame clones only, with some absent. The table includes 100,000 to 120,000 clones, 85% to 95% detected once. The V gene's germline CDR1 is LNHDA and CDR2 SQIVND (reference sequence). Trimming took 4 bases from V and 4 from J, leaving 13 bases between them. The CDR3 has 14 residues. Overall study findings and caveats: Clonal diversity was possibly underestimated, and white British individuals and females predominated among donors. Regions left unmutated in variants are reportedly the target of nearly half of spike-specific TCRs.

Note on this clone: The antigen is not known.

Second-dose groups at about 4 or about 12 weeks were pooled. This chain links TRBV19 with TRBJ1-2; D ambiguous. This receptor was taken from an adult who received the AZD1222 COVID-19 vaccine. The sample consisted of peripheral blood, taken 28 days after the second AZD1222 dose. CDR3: CASSTITDIYGYTF. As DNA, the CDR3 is TGTGCCAGTAGTACCATAACAGACATCTATGGCTACACCTTC.